The present entry profiles one T cell receptor beta chain with its context. This sample stems from a study of neoadjuvant nivolumab and ipilimumab in lung cancer. Germline V gene data show CDR1 as LNHDA and CDR2 as SQIVND (reference sequence). Trimming cost V 4 bases and J 2 bases; bases outside gene matches: 14. The CDR3 runs 18 residues. Only in-frame clones appear in the TCRdb table, and some are missing; sequencing was by immunoSEQ multiplex PCR. The sample carries over 8,500 clones, 77% recorded once. The input for sequencing was tumor tissue, taken after neoadjuvant nivolumab, alone or with ipilimumab, at or shortly before surgery. The chain joins TRBV19 to TRBJ2-3; TRBD2 matches 8 bases. The TCR sequence derives from an adult with non-small cell lung cancer. Some clones in this sample may be carry-over from other donors' samples. As DNA, the CDR3 is TGTGCCAGTAGTACATGGGGCGAGCGGGAGTTCAACACAGATACGCAGTATTTT. Protein: CASSTWGEREFNTDTQYF.